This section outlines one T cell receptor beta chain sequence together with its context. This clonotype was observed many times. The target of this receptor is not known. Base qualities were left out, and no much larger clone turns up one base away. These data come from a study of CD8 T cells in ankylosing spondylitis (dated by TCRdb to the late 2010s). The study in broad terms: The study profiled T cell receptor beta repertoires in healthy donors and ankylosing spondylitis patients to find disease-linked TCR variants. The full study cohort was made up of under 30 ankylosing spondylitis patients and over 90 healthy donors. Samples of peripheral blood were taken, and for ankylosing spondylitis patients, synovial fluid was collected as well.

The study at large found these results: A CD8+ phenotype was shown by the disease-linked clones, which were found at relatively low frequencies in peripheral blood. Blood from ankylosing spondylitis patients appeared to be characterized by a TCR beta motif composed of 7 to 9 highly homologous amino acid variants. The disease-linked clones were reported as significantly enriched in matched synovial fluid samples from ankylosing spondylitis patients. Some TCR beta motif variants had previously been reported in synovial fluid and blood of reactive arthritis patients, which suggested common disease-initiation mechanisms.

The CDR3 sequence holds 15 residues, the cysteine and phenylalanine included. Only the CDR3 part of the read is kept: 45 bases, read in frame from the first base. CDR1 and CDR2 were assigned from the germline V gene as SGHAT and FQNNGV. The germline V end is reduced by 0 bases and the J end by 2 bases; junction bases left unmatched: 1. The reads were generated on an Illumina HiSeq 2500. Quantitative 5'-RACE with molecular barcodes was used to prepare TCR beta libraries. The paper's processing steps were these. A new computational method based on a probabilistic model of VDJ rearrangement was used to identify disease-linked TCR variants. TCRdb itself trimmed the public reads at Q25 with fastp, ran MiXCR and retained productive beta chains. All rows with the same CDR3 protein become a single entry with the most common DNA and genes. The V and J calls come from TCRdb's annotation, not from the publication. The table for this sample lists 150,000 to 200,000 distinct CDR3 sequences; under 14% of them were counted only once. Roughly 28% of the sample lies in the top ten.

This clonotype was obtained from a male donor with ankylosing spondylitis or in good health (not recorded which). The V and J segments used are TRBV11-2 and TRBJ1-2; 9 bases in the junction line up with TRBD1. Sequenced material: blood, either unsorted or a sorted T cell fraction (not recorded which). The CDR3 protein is CASSLEDRGNYGYTF. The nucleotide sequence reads TGTGCCAGCAGCTTAGAAGACAGGGGGAACTATGGCTACACCTTC.